This T cell receptor beta chain was sequenced during a study of blood T cell repertoires in COVID-19. Study summary: The samples span acute and convalescent COVID-19 from the United States, Italy and Spain. PBMCs, B-cell-depleted T cells, or T cells were the source of the cDNA or gDNA that made up the material.

Original analysis: Quantification of nucleated cells was approximated via reference gene primer amplification. Assay used: immunoSEQ multiplex PCR; TCRdb lists only in-frame clones, some missing. The V and J calls and clone size come from that table; D and trimming were worked out from the DNA. The data contain about 53,000 clones, 70% to 90% of them singletons. This clone has only one observation. The sequenced material came from peripheral blood. This sequence was found in an elderly man with acute or convalescent COVID-19.

The CDR3 DNA reads as TGTGCCAGCAGGACAGGGGGGAATGAGCAGTTCTTC. It yields the protein CASRTGGNEQFF. The chain uses TRBV2 and TRBJ2-1; 9 nucleotides agree with TRBD1. CDR1 and CDR2 from the germline V gene are SNHLY and FYNNEI. The CDR3 extends over 12 amino acids. The ends lost 6 bases at V and 7 bases at J; junction bases unmatched: 1.